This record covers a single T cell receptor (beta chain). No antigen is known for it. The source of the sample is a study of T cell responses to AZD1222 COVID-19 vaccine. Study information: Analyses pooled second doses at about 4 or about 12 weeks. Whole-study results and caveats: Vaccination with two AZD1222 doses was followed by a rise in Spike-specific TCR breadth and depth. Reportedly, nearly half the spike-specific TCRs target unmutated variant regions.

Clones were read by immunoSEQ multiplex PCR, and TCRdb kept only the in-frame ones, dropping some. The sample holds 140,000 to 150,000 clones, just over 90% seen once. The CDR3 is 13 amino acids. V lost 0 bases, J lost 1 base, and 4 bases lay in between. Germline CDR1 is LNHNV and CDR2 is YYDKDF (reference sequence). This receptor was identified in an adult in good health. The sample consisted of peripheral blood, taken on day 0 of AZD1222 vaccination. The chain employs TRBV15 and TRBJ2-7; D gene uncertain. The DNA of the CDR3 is TGTGCCACCAGCAGAGATGGTTCCTACGAGCAGTACTTC. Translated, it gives CATSRDGSYEQYF.